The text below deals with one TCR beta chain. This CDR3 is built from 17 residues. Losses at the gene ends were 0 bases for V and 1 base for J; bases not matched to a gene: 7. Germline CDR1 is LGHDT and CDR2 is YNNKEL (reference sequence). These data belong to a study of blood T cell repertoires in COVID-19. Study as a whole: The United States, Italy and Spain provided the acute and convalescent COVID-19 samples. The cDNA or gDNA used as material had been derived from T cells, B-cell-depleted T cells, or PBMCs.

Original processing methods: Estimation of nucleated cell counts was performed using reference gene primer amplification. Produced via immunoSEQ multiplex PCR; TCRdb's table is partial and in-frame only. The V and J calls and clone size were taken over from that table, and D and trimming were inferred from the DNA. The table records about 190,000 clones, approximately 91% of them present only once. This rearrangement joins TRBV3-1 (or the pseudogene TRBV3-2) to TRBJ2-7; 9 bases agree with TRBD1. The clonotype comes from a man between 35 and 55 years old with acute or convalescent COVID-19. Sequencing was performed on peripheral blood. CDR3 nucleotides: TGTGCCAGCAGCCAAGAGACGTGGGACAGGGTTTCCTACGAGCAGTACTTC. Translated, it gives CASSQETWDRVSYEQYF.